The 29 T cell receptor beta chains below come from one sample, sequenced in a study of cytomegalovirus exposure and HLA in healthy donors. PCR primers comprised 60 Vbeta and 13 Jbeta primers. Sequencing was performed with immunoSEQ multiplex PCR; in TCRdb, only in-frame clones are kept and a portion is missing. The sample includes fewer than 140,000 clones, about three quarters of them seen just once. The specimen was PBMCs. These receptors were collected from a boy aged 10-17 years in good health and CMV-seronegative.

V and J are TRBV13 and TRBJ2-3; 10 nucleotides align to TRBD1. There are 20 residues in the CDR3. From germline, CDR1 is PRHDT and CDR2 FYEKMQ (reference sequence). J gave up 2 bases and V 5 bases, and 19 bases lay outside the gene matches. CDR3 sequence: CASSRPTLTGGPSSTDTQYF. In nucleotides, the CDR3 is TGTGCCAGCAGCCGACCCACACTGACAGGGGGCCCTTCTTCCACAGATACGCAGTATTTT. Combining the CDR3 with reference TRBV13 and TRBJ2-3 gives the whole variable domain AAGVIQSPRHLIKEKRETATLKCYPIPRHDTVYWYQQGPGQDPQFLISFYEKMQSDKGSIPDRFSAQQFSDYHSELNMSSLELGDSALYFCASSRPTLTGGPSSTDTQYFGPGTRLTVL.

The gene calls are TRBV19 and TRBJ1-1; D is perhaps TRBD1 (5 bases). The CDR3 length is 13 residues. Germline V lookup: CDR1 LNHDA, CDR2 SQIVND (reference sequence). Trimming cost V 5 bases and J 7 bases, with 14 bases left between them. This CDR3 reads CASSAGLPVEAFF. In nucleotides, the CDR3 is TGTGCCAGTAGTGCGGGACTTCCCGTTGAAGCTTTCTTT.

The V and J genes are TRBV9 and TRBJ2-7; 10 bases map to TRBD2. The ends lost 0 bases at V and 4 bases at J; junction bases unmatched: 4. The CDR3 runs 15 residues. Germline V CDR1 and CDR2: SGDLS, YYNGEE. CDR3 sequence reads: CASSVGTSGAYEQYF. For the CDR3, the DNA is TGTGCCAGCAGCGTAGGAACTAGCGGGGCTTACGAGCAGTACTTC.

The J gene is TRBJ2-6, the V gene TRBV2; 8 nucleotides line up with TRBD2. J was trimmed by 1 base and V by 2 bases; bases with no gene match: 7. From germline, CDR1 is SNHLY and CDR2 FYNNEI. The CDR3 covers 18 residues. In nucleotides, the CDR3 is TGTGCCAGCAGTGAACGTCGCGGGAGGAGGTCTGGGGCCAACGTCCTGACTTTC. Translated, it gives CASSERRGRRSGANVLTF.

This chain connects TRBV15 to TRBJ2-5; D not resolved. The germline V and J ends were trimmed by 0 bases and 0 bases, with 17 bases remaining between them. The germline V gene encodes CDR1 LNHNV and CDR2 YYDKDF (reference sequence). The CDR3 runs 18 residues. Written as DNA, the CDR3 is TGTGCCACCAGCAGAGATATTATGGGCGAAACTTACCAAGAGACCCAGTACTTC. Translating gives CATSRDIMGETYQETQYF.

The chain employs TRBV7-8 and TRBJ1-6, with a possible D match to TRBD1 (6 bases). The length of the CDR3 is 19 residues. Trimming shortened V by 1 base and J by 6 bases, and 22 bases separated the two germline ends. Germline V CDR1 and CDR2: SGHVS, FQNEAQ. As DNA, the CDR3 is TGTGCCAGCAGCTTAGATATAGGGGGACGGCTCCGATTTAATTCACCCCTCCACTTT. Translation: CASSLDIGGRLRFNSPLHF. Full variable domain (missing parts from reference TRBV7-8 and TRBJ1-6): GAGVSQSPRYKVAKRGQDVALRCDPISGHVSLFWYQQALGQGPEFLTYFQNEAQLDKSGLPSDRFFAERPEGSVSTLKIQRTQQEDSAVYLCASSLDIGGRLRFNSPLHFGNGTRLTVT.

This clone appeared a few times. The DNA for the CDR3 is TGTGCCAGCAGCCTTCTAGCGGGGGCCTACAATGAGCAGTTCTTC. This translates into CASSLLAGAYNEQFF. V is TRBV11-2 and J is TRBJ2-1, with 10 bases that match TRBD2. J lost 2 bases, V lost 5 bases, and 3 bases had no gene match. CDR3 size: 15 residues. Per germline, CDR1 SGHAT and CDR2 FQNNGV.

The chain uses TRBV5-4 and TRBJ2-7; 10 nucleotides align to TRBD2. J was trimmed by 2 bases and V by 4 bases; bases with no gene match: 9. Germline CDR1 and CDR2: SGHNT and YYREEE (reference sequence). CDR3 length: 16 residues. CDR3: CASSPGSSGSPYEQYF. CDR3 nucleotides: TGTGCCAGCAGCCCCGGGTCTAGCGGGAGTCCCTACGAGCAGTACTTC.

This chain connects TRBV28 to TRBJ1-3, with D possibly matching TRBD1 (5 bases). The CDR3 covers 19 residues. Germline V gene lookup returns CDR1 MDHEN and CDR2 SYDVKM. V was clipped by 1 base and J by 0 bases, with 19 bases between them. CDR3 sequence: CASSLLGLRGTSSGNTIYF. The CDR3 region has the DNA TGTGCCAGCAGTTTATTGGGTTTACGGGGGACGAGCTCTGGAAACACCATATATTTT.

The chain employs TRBV7-3 and TRBJ2-7; TRBD2 aligns across 8 bases. J was trimmed by 3 bases and V by 4 bases; bases with no gene match: 8. Germline CDR1 reads SGHTA; CDR2 reads FQGTGA. The CDR3 runs to 15 residues. CDR3 nucleotide sequence: TGTGCCAGCAGCTCGGGACTAGTTAGCGTCTACGAGCAGTACTTC. This gives the protein CASSSGLVSVYEQYF.

This chain uses TRBV5-6 with TRBJ2-7; a possible D gene is TRBD1 (6 bases). The length of the CDR3 is 14 residues. Germline values: CDR1 SGHDT, CDR2 YYEEEE. V shed 6 bases and J shed 3 bases, with 16 bases lying between them. The CDR3 reads CASTQTGNYYEQYF. CDR3 DNA: TGTGCCAGCACCCAGACAGGCAATTACTACGAGCAGTACTTC.

In this sample, this clone turned up a few times. The rearrangement joins TRBV19 to TRBJ2-5; perhaps TRBD2 as D (6 bases). The CDR3 sequence is 13 residues long. Germline V gene sequence: CDR1 LNHDA, CDR2 SQIVND (reference sequence). Deletions cut 6 bases from V and 1 base from J, with 9 bases between. The CDR3 DNA reads TGTGCCAGTAGCGGGGGACCCCAAGAGACCCAGTACTTC. It translates to CASSGGPQETQYF.

V gene TRBV4-1 combines with J gene TRBJ1-2; no definite D call. The germline V gene encodes CDR1 MGHRA and CDR2 YSYEKL. This CDR3 contains 14 residues. With 4 bases removed from V and 0 bases from J, the gap between germline ends came to 9 bases. The CDR3 DNA reads TGCGCCAGCAGCCGTGCACAGTCTAACTATGGCTACACCTTC. The encoded protein is CASSRAQSNYGYTF.

V is TRBV4-1 and J is TRBJ2-2; 8 bases match TRBD2. J gave up 7 bases and V 2 bases, and 12 bases lay outside the gene matches. The CDR3 runs 17 residues. Per germline, CDR1 MGHRA and CDR2 YSYEKL. The CDR3 nucleotides are TGCGCCAGCAGCCAACCGTTCTCCGGGACTAGGTACGGGGAGCTGTTTTTT. Translation gives CASSQPFSGTRYGELFF.

This clone was detected only a few times. V usage is TRBV6-4 and J usage is TRBJ2-1, with TRBD2 identical over 12 bases. Per the germline V gene, CDR1 is MRHNA and CDR2 is SNTAGT. This CDR3 region has 14 residues. V was clipped by 6 bases and J by 9 bases; unmatched bases: 6. The CDR3, as DNA: TGTGCCAGCAGCGCTAGCGGGGGGGTTGGTGAGCAGTTCTTC. Protein sequence: CASSASGGVGEQFF.

The rearrangement links TRBV30 to TRBJ2-5; 9 nucleotides align to TRBD2. The junction had 4 bases not matched to a gene; V was cut back by 0 bases and J by 2 bases. The CDR3 loop spans 15 amino acids. Germline V CDR1 and CDR2: GTSNPN, SVGIG (reference sequence). The CDR3 nucleotides read TGTGCCTGGAGTGTACGGCTAGCGGGGCAAGAGACCCAGTACTTC. Translated: CAWSVRLAGQETQYF.

This rearrangement joins TRBV28 to TRBJ1-1, with D possibly matching TRBD1 (6 bases). This CDR3 is 13 amino acids long. CDR1 MDHEN and CDR2 SYDVKM come from the germline V gene. Trimming removed 7 bases from V and 4 bases from J, with 13 bases in between. The CDR3 loop reads CASIGGVSTEAFF. The CDR3 bases are TGTGCCAGCATAGGGGGGGTAAGCACTGAAGCTTTCTTT.

This chain links TRBV2 with TRBJ2-2; 12 bases map to TRBD2. V lost 4 bases, J lost 7 bases, and 4 bases stayed unmatched. Germline V CDR1 and CDR2: SNHLY, FYNNEI. This CDR3 is 15 amino acids long. The CDR3: CASSASGGAVGELFF. DNA of the CDR3: TGTGCCAGCAGTGCTAGCGGGGGGGCTGTCGGGGAGCTGTTTTTT. The full variable domain, rest sourced from reference TRBV2 and TRBJ2-2, is EPEVTQTPSHQVTQMGQEVILRCVPISNHLYFYWYRQILGQKVEFLVSFYNNEISEKSEIFDDQFSVERPDGSNFTLKIRSTKLEDSAMYFCASSASGGAVGELFFGEGSRLTVL.

The V call is TRBV10-3, the J call TRBJ1-1; 8 nucleotides agree with TRBD1. Germline V gene lookup returns CDR1 ENHRY and CDR2 SYGVKD. The CDR3 length is 13 residues. The J segment lost 0 bases and the V segment lost 10 bases, leaving 4 bases of the junction unmatched. CDR3: CATPTGVNTEAFF. The CDR3, as DNA: TGTGCCACCCCGACAGGGGTGAACACTGAAGCTTTCTTT.

The chain couples TRBV18 to TRBJ2-3; TRBD1 matches 9 bases. CDR1 and CDR2 (germline): KGHSH, LQKENI. After removal of 4 bases from V and 1 base from J, the junction contained 3 bases not matched to a gene. The CDR3 is 15 residues long. CDR3 DNA: TGTGCCAGCTCACTCGGGACAGGGCGCACAGATACGCAGTATTTT. The encoded protein is CASSLGTGRTDTQYF.

The chain recombines TRBV2 with TRBJ2-7; D possibly corresponds to TRBD2 (6 bases). V was shortened by 6 bases and J by 3 bases, with 21 bases between the two germline ends. Per the germline V gene, CDR1 is SNHLY and CDR2 is FYNNEI. CDR3 size: 16 residues. The CDR3 here is CASRVNRDWGIYEQYF. DNA of the CDR3: TGTGCCAGCAGAGTCAACCGGGACTGGGGGATCTACGAGCAGTACTTC.

The chain has TRBV28 and TRBJ2-5; 11 bases align to TRBD2. Germline CDR1 and CDR2: MDHEN and SYDVKM. The CDR3 extends over 15 amino acids. Trimming took 5 bases from V and 5 from J; bases not matched to a gene: 7. The CDR3 sequence: CASSDSGRARETQYF. CDR3 DNA sequence: TGTGCCAGCAGTGATAGCGGGAGGGCCCGGGAGACCCAGTACTTC.

This clone has just a few counts. The gene calls are TRBV2 and TRBJ1-5; weak D call: TRBD1 (5 bases). The CDR3 has 15 amino acids. Germline values: CDR1 SNHLY, CDR2 FYNNEI. Trimming took 6 bases from V and 0 from J, leaving 12 bases between them. The CDR3 nucleotides read TGTGCCAGCAGCGGGTACGGGGGTAGCAATCAGCCCCAGCATTTT. Amino acid sequence: CASSGYGGSNQPQHF.

The gene calls are TRBV14 and TRBJ2-3; 8 nucleotides match TRBD2. This CDR3 comprises 15 residues. CDR1 is SGHDN and CDR2 is FVKESK in the germline V gene. Trimming removed 4 bases from V and 4 bases from J; junction bases left unmatched: 7. CDR3 region: CASSPAGGSSDTQYF. The DNA of the CDR3 is TGTGCCAGCAGCCCGGCGGGGGGCTCGTCAGATACGCAGTATTTT.

This chain uses TRBV7-6 with TRBJ1-1, with D tentatively TRBD1 (5 bases). Trimming took 5 bases from V and 3 from J, leaving 25 bases between them. CDR1 and CDR2 (germline): SGHVS, FNYEAQ. The CDR3 extends over 18 amino acids. The CDR3 reads CASSRMGRALLVDTEAFF. CDR3 nucleotide sequence: TGTGCCAGCAGCCGAATGGGCAGGGCCCTTCTCGTGGACACTGAAGCTTTCTTT.

The chain carries TRBV6-6 and TRBJ1-1; weak D call: TRBD1 (6 bases). The CDR3 consists of 14 residues. Trimming pared 6 bases from V and 0 bases from J, leaving 11 bases between. The germline CDR1 and CDR2 sequences are MNHNY and SVGAGI (reference sequence). The CDR3, as DNA: TGTGCCAGCAGGCTGGGGGCCCTGAACACTGAAGCTTTCTTT. Translated, it gives CASRLGALNTEAFF.

The chain couples TRBV7-9 to TRBJ2-2; D might be TRBD2 (6 bases). The CDR3 runs 14 residues. Deletions cut 4 bases from V and 7 bases from J, with 13 bases between. CDR1 is SEHNR and CDR2 is FQNEAQ in the germline V gene (reference sequence). The CDR3 nucleotides read TGTGCCAGCAGCTCCCGGGGGTCTGGCGGGGAGCTGTTTTTT. It specifies CASSSRGSGGELFF. Variable domain in full (rest from reference TRBV7-9 and TRBJ2-2): DTGVSQNPRHKITKRGQNVTFRCDPISEHNRLYWYRQTLGQGPEFLTYFQNEAQLEKSRLLSDRFSAERPKGSFSTLEIQRTEQGDSAMYLCASSSRGSGGELFFGEGSRLTVL.

The chain has TRBV13 and TRBJ2-3, with TRBD2 identical over 12 bases. With 5 bases clipped from V and 1 base from J, the junction kept 13 bases outside the gene matches. This CDR3 has 19 residues. Germline V lookup: CDR1 PRHDT, CDR2 FYEKMQ (reference sequence). CDR3 sequence reads: CASSPKTSGRKWGTDTQYF. The DNA of the CDR3 is TGTGCCAGCAGCCCGAAGACTAGCGGGAGAAAATGGGGCACAGATACGCAGTATTTT. The whole variable domain, remainder taken from reference TRBV13 and TRBJ2-3, is AAGVIQSPRHLIKEKRETATLKCYPIPRHDTVYWYQQGPGQDPQFLISFYEKMQSDKGSIPDRFSAQQFSDYHSELNMSSLELGDSALYFCASSPKTSGRKWGTDTQYFGPGTRLTVL.

The V gene is TRBV18, the J gene TRBJ1-4; no firm D call. The germline V gene has CDR1 KGHSH and CDR2 LQKENI. CDR3 length: 12 residues. V shed 5 bases and J shed 8 bases, with 9 bases lying between them. The CDR3 loop is CASSEINEKLFF. The CDR3 bases are TGTGCCAGCTCAGAGATAAACGAAAAACTGTTTTTT. Supplemented by reference TRBV18 and TRBJ1-4, the full variable domain reads NAGVMQNPRHLVRRRGQEARLRCSPMKGHSHVYWYRQLPEEGLKFMVYLQKENIIDESGMPKERFSAEFPKEGPSILRIQQVVRGDSAAYFCASSEINEKLFFGSGTQLSVL.